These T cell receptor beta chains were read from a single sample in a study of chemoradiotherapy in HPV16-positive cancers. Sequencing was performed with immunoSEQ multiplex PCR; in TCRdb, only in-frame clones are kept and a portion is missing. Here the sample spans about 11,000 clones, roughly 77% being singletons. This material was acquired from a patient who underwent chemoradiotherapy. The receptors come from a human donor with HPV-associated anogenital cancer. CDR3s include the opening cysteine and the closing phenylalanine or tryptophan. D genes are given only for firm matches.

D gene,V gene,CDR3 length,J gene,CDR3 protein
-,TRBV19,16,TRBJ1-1,CASTRWGAKRFAEAFF
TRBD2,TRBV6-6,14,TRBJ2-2,CASGTSGGGGELFF
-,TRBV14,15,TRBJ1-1,CASSQVAGFYTEAFF
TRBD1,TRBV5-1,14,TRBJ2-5,CASSVGQDEETQYF
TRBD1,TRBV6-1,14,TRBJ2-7,CATSPGTGPYEQYF
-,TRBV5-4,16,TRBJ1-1,CASSRPGTSTNTEAFF
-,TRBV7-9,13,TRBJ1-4,CASNKVGAEKLFF
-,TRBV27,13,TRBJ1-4,CATRELGNEKLFF
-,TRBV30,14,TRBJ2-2,CAWSLNPNTGELFF
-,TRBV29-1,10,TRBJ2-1,CSVRTEEQFF
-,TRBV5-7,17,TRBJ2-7,CASSPCGYGRREDEQYF
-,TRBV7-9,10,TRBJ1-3,CALTGATIYF
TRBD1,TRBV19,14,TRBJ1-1,CASSYRTGDTEAFF
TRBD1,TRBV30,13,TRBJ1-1,CAWSPGQGTEAFF
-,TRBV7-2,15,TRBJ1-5,CASSGDYYSNQPQHF
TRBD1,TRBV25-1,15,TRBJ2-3,CASSEWDDRVDTQYF
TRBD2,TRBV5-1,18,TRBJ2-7,CASSYRDPTSGSSYEQYF
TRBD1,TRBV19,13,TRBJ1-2,CASTPQGRYGYTF